The present T cell receptor beta chain was sequenced within a study of T cells after yellow fever vaccination. About the study: The SMART-Seq v4 Ultra Low Input method served to prepare the low-cell-number fractions.

Study-level points and caveats: FACS-sorted repertoires might harbor abundant contaminating clonotypes from the bulk population. Detected again after the booster were most primary-vaccination clones, at 96% CD4 and 70% to 90% CD8.

TCRdb used MiXCR to reprocess the 5' RACE reads, holding one entry per CDR3 protein. The sample shows a few hundred thousand distinct CDR3 sequences, about 5.2% of them seen only once. Of note for this clonotype: Its antigen is as yet unknown.

The specimen comprised CD4+ T cells sorted from PBMCs, sampled on the day of the yellow fever booster vaccination. The clonotype was recovered from a man between 18 and 35 years old who received the YFV17D yellow fever vaccine.

CDR3 in DNA: TGCAGTGCTAGAGAGGGGGGTTATGGGGCCAACGTCCTGACTTTC. It specifies CSAREGGYGANVLTF. V and J are TRBV20-1 and TRBJ2-6; TRBD2 might be the D (6 bases). This CDR3 has 15 amino acids. V was trimmed by 0 bases and J by 3 bases, leaving 9 bases between them. The V gene's germline CDR1 is DFQATT and CDR2 SNEGSKA (reference sequence).